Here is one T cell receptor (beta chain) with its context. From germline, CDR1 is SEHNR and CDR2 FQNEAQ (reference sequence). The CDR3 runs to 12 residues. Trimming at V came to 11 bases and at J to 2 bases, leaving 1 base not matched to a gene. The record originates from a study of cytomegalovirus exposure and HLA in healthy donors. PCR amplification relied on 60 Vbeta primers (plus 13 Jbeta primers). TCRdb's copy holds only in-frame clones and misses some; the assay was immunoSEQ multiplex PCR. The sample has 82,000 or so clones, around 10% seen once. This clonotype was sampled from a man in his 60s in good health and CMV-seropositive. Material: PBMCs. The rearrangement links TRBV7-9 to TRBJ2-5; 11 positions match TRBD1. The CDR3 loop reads CAWDRGQETQYF. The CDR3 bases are TGTGCCTGGGACAGGGGGCAAGAGACCCAGTACTTC.